The clone carrying this TCR beta chain was counted at least ten times. The data derive from a study of early T cells in non-severe SARS-CoV-2 infection. Across the whole study: Unsorted whole blood bulk RNA was sequenced, with unpaired chains.

Unique molecular identifiers were attached to individual cDNA molecules. TCRdb recomputed calls from the 5' RACE reads with MiXCR, one row per CDR3 protein. The sample consists of about 22,000 distinct CDR3 sequences, roughly 3.6% of them appearing once. Specimen: whole blood. The receptor comes from an adult who was a healthcare worker with PCR-confirmed SARS-CoV-2 infection or an uninfected control (not recorded which).

Here the CDR3 reads CASSVAGQMNTEAFF. For the CDR3, the DNA is TGTGCCAGCAGCGTAGCTGGACAAATGAACACTGAAGCTTTCTTT. This chain links TRBV9 with TRBJ1-1, with D possibly being TRBD1 (5 bases). Germline V CDR1 and CDR2: SGDLS, YYNGEE. This CDR3 region has 15 residues. V was trimmed by 0 bases and J by 0 bases, leaving 9 bases between them.